Listed below are T cell receptor beta chains from one sample, sequenced in a study of radiotherapy plus CTLA-4 blockade in lung cancer. Libraries were prepared by immunoSEQ multiplex PCR; TCRdb keeps only in-frame clonotypes and omits some of them. Among some 80,000 clones listed, more than 80% were seen once. Sequences were derived from peripheral blood, sampled from a patient treated with radiotherapy plus ipilimumab. The source of these receptors is a human donor with non-small cell lung cancer who had stable disease on radiotherapy plus ipilimumab. The CDR3 runs from the conserved cysteine through the conserved F or W. D genes are given only for firm matches. Expanded clones get a size class; other rows say once, few or many, or leave the size out.

TRBD1 | TRBJ2-3 | TRBV28 | - | TGTGCCAGCAGTTTACCTCGGGACAGTCGAATGAGCACAGATACGCAGTATTTT | CASSLPRDSRMSTDTQYF
- | TRBJ1-2 | TRBV2 | - | TGTGCCAGCAGTGACGTCAGGGATGGCTACACCTTC | CASSDVRDGYTF
- | TRBJ2-2 | TRBV5-5 | once | TGTGCCAGCAGCTTAACAGGAAACACCGGGGAGCTGTTTTTT | CASSLTGNTGELFF
TRBD1 | TRBJ1-1 | TRBV6-5 | - | TGTGCCAGCAGTTACGACAGGGGGCGAACTGAAGCTTTCTTT | CASSYDRGRTEAFF
- | TRBJ2-7 | TRBV28 | - | TGTGCCAGCAGTTTACCCGGGACTTATACCTACGAGCAGTACTTC | CASSLPGTYTYEQYF
- | TRBJ1-6 | TRBV9 | - | TGTGCCAGCAGCGTAGGTTCCACTCTAGGGAATTCACCCCTCCACTTT | CASSVGSTLGNSPLHF
TRBD2 | TRBJ2-5 | TRBV5-1 | - | TGCGCCAGCAGCTTGGTTGGCGGGAGCGCCAGGGAGACCCAGTACTTC | CASSLVGGSARETQYF
- | TRBJ2-1 | TRBV9 | - | TGTGCCAGCAGCGTTACTCGACTACCCTACAATGAGCAGTTCTTC | CASSVTRLPYNEQFF
- | TRBJ1-4 | TRBV28 | - | TGTGCCAGCAGTTTAATCGCAGGAACTAATGAAAAACTGTTTTTT | CASSLIAGTNEKLFF
TRBD1 | TRBJ2-3 | TRBV6-1 | - | TGTGCCAGCAGTCCTTGGACAGGGGGGGGAGATACGCAGTATTTT | CASSPWTGGGDTQYF
TRBD2 | TRBJ2-3 | TRBV11-2 | - | TGTGCCAGCAGCTTAGACGGGGGGGCGGCTACGCAGTATTTT | CASSLDGGAATQYF
- | TRBJ2-5 | TRBV9 | - | TGTGCCAGCAGCGTAGAGGACAGACGCCAAGAGACCCAGTACTTC | CASSVEDRRQETQYF
- | TRBJ2-7 | TRBV10-3 | - | TGTGCCATCAGTGAGAGGGGGGGCTCGTACGAGCAGTACTTC | CAISERGGSYEQYF
TRBD1 | TRBJ1-1 | TRBV7-9 | - | TGTGCCAGCAGCTTACAGGGGACAGGGGGCGCGGGCACTGAAGCTTTCTTT | CASSLQGTGGAGTEAFF
- | TRBJ1-5 | TRBV6-5 | - | TGTGCCAGCAGTTACCTCTTACGGGATCAGCCCCAGCATTTT | CASSYLLRDQPQHF
- | TRBJ1-5 | TRBV5-4 | - | TGTGCCAGCAGCTTGCCCGGACAGCCCCAGCATTTT | CASSLPGQPQHF
- | TRBJ1-2 | TRBV6-5 | - | TGTGCCAGCGGACCGGGGGGCCGGAGGTATGGCTACACCTTC | CASGPGGRRYGYTF
TRBD2 | TRBJ2-5 | TRBV7-8 | once | TGTGCCAGCAGCTTAGACAGGGTAGCGGGGGGGAGAGAGACCCAGTACTTC | CASSLDRVAGGRETQYF
TRBD1 | TRBJ1-6 | TRBV9 | - | TGTGCCAGCAGCGCGGAGGGGGCGGGGGATAATTCACCCCTCCACTTT | CASSAEGAGDNSPLHF
- | TRBJ1-2 | TRBV28 | - | TGTGCCAGCAGTTCGTATACAGAGAACTATGGCTACACCTTC | CASSSYTENYGYTF
TRBD1 | TRBJ1-1 | TRBV2 | - | TGTGCCAGCAGACGACAGGGGCAAACAAGGAACACTGAAGCTTTCTTT | CASRRQGQTRNTEAFF
- | TRBJ2-4 | TRBV28 | - | TGTGCCAGCAGCCTGGGACGGAGGAACATTCAGTACTTC | CASSLGRRNIQYF
- | TRBJ1-3 | TRBV5-6 | few | TGTGCCAGCAGCTTGGATGGCAGGGCCGAGTATTTT | CASSLDGRAEYF